The rows below give T cell receptor beta chains drawn from one sample of a study of T cells after yellow fever vaccination. TCRdb independently ran MiXCR on the 5' RACE reads; one entry per CDR3 protein. This sample has hundreds of thousands of distinct CDR3 sequences, with 9% to 15% found just once. The sample consisted of PBMCs, taken on the day of the yellow fever booster vaccination. These receptors originate from a man aged 30 to 45 who received the YFV17D yellow fever vaccine. The conserved cysteine and the conserved F or W are not part of the CDR3 here.

>TRBJ2-4|TRBV21-1
ASSKAPGGLQY
>TRBJ2-2|TRBV10-3
AIEPGPGTGELF
>TRBJ2-1|TRBV5-1
ASSLARTGAGNEQF
>TRBJ2-2|TRBV12-3/TRBV12-4
ASSTGAAYTGELF
>TRBJ2-5|TRBV19
ASSIAGEETQY
>TRBJ2-1|TRBV19
ASSIRGADGEQF
>TRBJ2-1|TRBV11-2
ASSLELGYNEQF
>TRBJ1-6|TRBV20-1
SATGTRNSPLH
>TRBJ2-1|TRBV24-1
ATSDRLLGTAFNEQF
>TRBJ2-5|TRBV29-1
SGDHRGQETQY
>TRBJ1-4|TRBV19
ASRKTSSTNEKLF
>TRBJ2-2|TRBV7-2
ASRKDRGRVGELF
>TRBJ1-4|TRBV6-1
ASRGLEKLF
>TRBJ2-1|TRBV3-1
ASSHTNEQF
>TRBJ2-1|TRBV5-1
ASSLAEGTPGAF
>TRBJ1-2|TRBV7-9
ASSHGDRVGDGYT
>TRBJ1-2|TRBV6-2/TRBV6-3
ASRFGQHLVGYT
>TRBJ2-7|TRBV20-1
SARAGTSNEQY
>TRBJ2-7|TRBV7-2
ASSRTNYEQY
>TRBJ2-1|TRBV4-3
ASSQQPSGSYNEQF
>TRBJ2-7|TRBV5-6
ASSPAAPYEQY
>TRBJ2-1|TRBV27
ASRKWSTRSYNEQF
>TRBJ2-3|TRBV7-8
ASSNGLAGVGPY
>TRBJ1-2|TRBV29-1
SALLGQGYGYT
>TRBJ1-1|TRBV6-2/TRBV6-3
ASISGSNTEAF
>TRBJ2-5|TRBV12-3/TRBV12-4
ASSRDAVTVAQY
>TRBJ2-2|TRBV7-9
ASSPWLARNTGELF
>TRBJ2-1|TRBV7-3
ASSLDRTGNEQF
>TRBJ2-5|TRBV2
ASTRLAGAAETQY
>TRBJ2-3|TRBV25-1
ASSHPNTDTQY
>TRBJ2-7|TRBV11-2
ASSPIQRPRGGAPYEQY
>TRBJ1-1|TRBV5-1
ASRLGGLANTEAF
>TRBJ2-7|TRBV7-9
ASSRSHNYEQY
>TRBJ1-4|TRBV28
ASSLMGLNEKLF
>TRBJ1-1|TRBV9
ASSGTGTGEAF
>TRBJ2-7|TRBV7-2
ASSLLGPEQY
>TRBJ2-2|TRBV29-1
SVSTGSTGELF
>TRBJ2-7|TRBV7-2
ASSLGTLYEQY
>TRBJ1-1|TRBV20-1
SARAGAVEAF
>TRBJ1-2|TRBV7-9
ASSLVGRGDNYGYT
>TRBJ1-3|TRBV4-3
ASSQVHGSGNTIY
>TRBJ2-1|TRBV20-1
SAAPTSGSLYNEQF
>TRBJ1-1|TRBV2
ATAQGWTTEAF
>TRBJ1-1|TRBV29-1
SVDMGGAEAF
>TRBJ2-4|TRBV12-3/TRBV12-4
ASSLVGVKNIQY
>TRBJ1-5|TRBV4-3
ASSQEREGVGNQPQH
>TRBJ2-7|TRBV27
ASSLNSGGTYEQY
>TRBJ2-5|TRBV9
ASSLSWGSDGETQY
>TRBJ1-5|TRBV18
ASSGADNQPQH
>TRBJ2-1|TRBV5-1
ASGQGVFNEQF
>TRBJ2-5|TRBV6-6
ASEGQQETQY